The T cell receptor beta chain under discussion was sequenced for a study of CD4 T cells in relation to SARS-CoV-2 and coronaviruses (TCRdb year 2021). For context, the study as a whole: Across all 12 patients in the convalescent cohort, the median age was around 40 years, with a range of 21 to 72 years. The approximately 12 convalescent patients included 8 males and 4 females; two subjects were Hispanic. Patient-derived lymphoblastoid cell lines were used to map the HLA restriction of shared crossreactive spike epitopes. The study assessed, at the TCR clonotype level, memory CD4+ T cell crossreactivity between SARS-CoV-2 and common cold coronavirus spike proteins. The Adaptive Biotechnologies TCR-sequencing kit was used for samples from three pre-COVID donors and for the naive versus memory experiments, whereas the other data were Illumina-based. A different TCR-beta assay, based on Illumina, was used to sequence expansion assays from other donors in the study.

Naive and memory CD4+ T cells were separated from cryopreserved PBMCs through CD4 enrichment, which was followed by EasySep naive CD4+ T cell enrichment. Ficoll-Paque PLUS gradient centrifugation was used to isolate PBMCs from leukapheresis product or whole blood. PBMCs were either used fresh in the expansion assay or cryopreserved at -140 degrees C. The QIAamp Micro DNA Kit was used to extract genomic DNA from the CD4+ T cells. Regarding this clone: The clone's antigen remains unknown. Per-nucleotide qualities are absent, and no much larger clonotype sits a single base away.

Here is what the overall study found, with its caveats: Since the crossreactivity analysis centred on spike protein, crossreactivity against other viral proteins was not assessed. Naive versus memory sequencing indicated the assay detects memory recall responses rather than primary responses primed during culture. Compared with monoreactive clones, crossreactive clones had significantly weaker SARS-CoV-2-driven expansion, a result consistent with antigenic imprinting. Around three fifths of donors had memory CD4+ clonotypes that crossrecognized SARS-CoV-2 and at least one common cold coronavirus spike. The study was limited by small numbers of patients and tested TCRs. Pre-pandemic and post-infection samples were not both contributed by any donor, so tracing of the source of pre-existing responses was limited.

DNA from uncultured naive and memory CD4+ T cells underwent immunoSEQ TCR-beta sequencing at deep resolution. On the authors' methods: During preprocessing, nonproductive sequences were removed, along with CDR3s that did not begin with C, did not end with F or W, or were shorter than 7 amino acids. Cultured and uncultured naive and memory CD4+ repertoires were searched for previously identified spike- and CEF-reactive CDR3s. After three terminal residues were trimmed from each end, CDR3 homology was quantified as pairwise Levenshtein distance using the stringdist R package. Held by TCRdb, this immuneACCESS table contains in-frame sequences only and omits some clones. Under half of the omission traces to an unresolved V gene where checked; the cause of the rest is unknown. From that table come the V and J calls and clone size; the DNA was used to work out D and trimming. This sample is represented by about 56,000 clones; about 91% of them were singletons. Jointly, the top ten make up around 0.41% of the sample.

The clonotype comes from an adult with COVID-19. Sequencing used naive CD4+ T cells from PBMCs. What this sample's cell subset or site label stands for: naive CD4+ T cells isolated by negative enrichment.

The DNA reads TGCGCCAGCGGACTAGCGGGAGGGGATGAGCAGTTCTTC. It codes for CASGLAGGDEQFF. The chain couples TRBV5-1 to TRBJ2-1, with TRBD2 matching 15 junction bases. The CDR3 sequence holds 13 residues, the cysteine and phenylalanine included. The entry retains the CDR3 DNA only, 39 bases that are in frame from base 1. V trim: 7 bases; J trim: 8 bases; unmatched bases: 1. CDR1 is given as SGHRS and CDR2 as YFSETQ, both from the germline V gene. Beyond the CDR3, the reference TRBV5-1 and TRBJ2-1 genes provide the residues; the full variable domain reads: KAGVTQTPRYLIKTRGQQVTLSCSPISGHRSVSWYQQTPGQGLQFLFEYFSETQRNKGNFPGRFSGRQFSNSRSEMNVSTLELGDSALYLCASGLAGGDEQFFGPGTRLTVL.